The 25 T cell receptor beta chains below were found in one sample sequenced in a study of identical twins. TCRdb processed the 5' RACE reads anew with MiXCR; each CDR3 protein has one entry. The sample contains fewer than 500,000 distinct CDR3 sequences, approximately 24% of which appear only once. Separately, the same data were catalogued under a study of T cells expressing NK-cell markers.

Sequencing input: CD4+ T cells sorted from blood. The receptors stem from a woman between 18 and 29 years old in good health.

CDR3 region: CASNKDREQNEQYF. The CDR3 region has the DNA TGTGCCAGTAATAAGGACAGGGAACAGAACGAGCAGTACTTC. The chain has TRBV19 and TRBJ2-7, with 8 bases fitting TRBD1. There are 14 residues in the CDR3. V was clipped by 7 bases and J by 5 bases; unmatched bases: 10. Germline V gene sequence: CDR1 LNHDA, CDR2 SQIVND (reference sequence).

The chain joins TRBV18 to TRBJ2-7; no firm D call. Between the trimmed V and J ends, which lost 2 bases and 6 bases, there was a span of 14 bases. This CDR3 has 14 amino acids. Germline V gene data show CDR1 as KGHSH and CDR2 as LQKENI. The CDR3 region is CASSPGPRMVEQYF. DNA of the CDR3: TGTGCCAGCTCACCAGGACCCAGGATGGTCGAGCAGTACTTC.

The V and J genes are TRBV30 and TRBJ2-1, with D perhaps assigned TRBD1 or TRBD2 (5 bases each). V was shortened by 0 bases and J by 6 bases, with 15 bases between the two germline ends. Germline loops: CDR1 GTSNPN, CDR2 SVGIG (reference sequence). The CDR3 totals 15 residues. The DNA of the CDR3 is TGTGCCTGGAGTGTACTGGGACCACTGGGCAATGAGCAGTTCTTC. Residues: CAWSVLGPLGNEQFF.

V is TRBV20-1 and J is TRBJ2-7, with 8 positions matching TRBD1. Unmatched junction bases numbered 8, after V lost 4 bases and J lost 6 bases. This CDR3 is built from 13 residues. Germline assignment: CDR1 DFQATT and CDR2 SNEGSKA (reference sequence). The CDR3 coding sequence is TGCAGTGCTAACGCAGGGGGCTGGAGCGAGCAGTACTTC. Its protein product is CSANAGGWSEQYF.

The chain couples TRBV12-3 or TRBV12-4 to TRBJ2-1, with D tentatively TRBD2 (5 bases). V lost 3 bases and J 15 bases, leaving 15 bases between the germline ends. This CDR3 has 12 residues. The DNA of the CDR3 is TGTGCCAGCAGTTTGTATGGTGGGAGTTCGTTCTTC. Translation gives CASSLYGGSSFF.

The chain joins TRBV6-1 to TRBJ1-5; tentative D call: TRBD1 (5 bases). The V end lost 6 bases, the J end lost 0 bases, and 15 bases lay between the germline ends. This CDR3 has 16 amino acids. Per the germline V gene, CDR1 is MNHNS and CDR2 is SASEGT. CDR3 in amino acids: CASSRRDGGSNQPQHF. The CDR3 nucleotides are TGTGCCAGCAGCCGCAGGGACGGGGGTAGCAATCAGCCCCAGCATTTT.

This clonotype was seen more than once but under ten times. This chain links TRBV29-1 with TRBJ2-1, with 12 bases identical to TRBD2. V was clipped by 4 bases and J by 0 bases; unmatched bases: 4. CDR1 and CDR2 from the germline V gene are SQVTM and ANQGSEA. The CDR3 contains 16 residues. The CDR3 DNA sequence: TGCAGCGTTGGACTAGCGGGAGAGAGCTCCTACAATGAGCAGTTCTTC. Protein product: CSVGLAGESSYNEQFF.

The chain links TRBV15 to TRBJ1-2, with 8 bases aligning to TRBD1. The germline gives CDR1 LNHNV, CDR2 YYDKDF (reference sequence). V gave up 0 bases and J gave up 4 bases; unmatched junction bases: 7. The CDR3 spans 16 residues. DNA of the CDR3: TGTGCCACCAGCAGAGATAGTCAGGGGGCACCCTATGGCTACACCTTC. Protein sequence: CATSRDSQGAPYGYTF.

The genes are TRBV9 and TRBJ2-3; 8 nucleotides align to TRBD2. The germline CDR1 and CDR2 sequences are SGDLS and YYNGEE. V was clipped by 0 bases and J by 4 bases; unmatched bases: 1. This CDR3 is built from 14 residues. The CDR3 is CASSVAGGPDTQYF. The CDR3 DNA sequence: TGTGCCAGCAGCGTAGCGGGGGGGCCAGATACGCAGTATTTT.

The chain recombines TRBV6-5 with TRBJ2-2, with unresolved D. The CDR3 has 12 amino acids. Germline V gene lookup returns CDR1 MNHEY and CDR2 SVGAGI. V was trimmed by 5 bases and J by 6 bases, leaving 7 bases between them. CDR3 residues: CASSTFPGELFF. In DNA, the CDR3 is TGTGCCAGCAGTACATTTCCCGGGGAGCTGTTTTTT.

This chain uses TRBV20-1 with TRBJ2-7, with 11 bases that match TRBD1. Germline CDR1 DFQATT, CDR2 SNEGSKA (reference sequence). Trimming at V came to 6 bases and at J to 1 base, leaving 11 bases not matched to a gene. The CDR3 has 16 residues. In DNA form, the CDR3 reads TGCAGTGCCAGGGACAGGGGGTTCGGTGTATCCTACGAGCAGTACTTC. Encoded protein: CSARDRGFGVSYEQYF.

The V and J genes are TRBV29-1 and TRBJ2-7; TRBD1 agrees at 10 bases. The germline V gene has CDR1 SQVTM and CDR2 ANQGSEA. The V and J ends lost 6 bases and 3 bases, in that order; junction bases with no gene match: 8. This CDR3 is built from 14 residues. For the CDR3, the DNA is TGCAGCGTAGTCCCGGGACAGGGGTTCTACGAGCAGTACTTC. Translated: CSVVPGQGFYEQYF.

This clonotype turned up a few times. CDR3 DNA: TGTGCCAGCAGCTTACGGCAGCTCACTGAAGCTTTCTTT. It translates to CASSLRQLTEAFF. The chain joins TRBV7-2 to TRBJ1-1; D is unclear. V gave up 2 bases and J gave up 4 bases, with 8 bases separating them. Germline lookup yields CDR1 SGHTA and CDR2 FQGNSA. The CDR3 covers 13 residues.

This clonotype has more than one count but fewer than ten. DNA for the CDR3: TGCAGCGTGGGACTAGCGGGGAGCACAGATACGCAGTATTTT. It specifies CSVGLAGSTDTQYF. The chain combines TRBV29-1 with TRBJ2-3; 13 bases are a match to TRBD2. The V gene end was trimmed by 6 bases and the J gene end by 0 bases; junction bases not matched to a gene: 0. The CDR3 runs 14 residues. CDR1 is SQVTM and CDR2 is ANQGSEA in the germline V gene.

The V call is TRBV2, the J call TRBJ2-1; D is unclear. The length of the CDR3 is 16 residues. V was clipped by 4 bases and J by 0 bases, with 13 bases between them. Germline lookup yields CDR1 SNHLY and CDR2 FYNNEI. Written as DNA, the CDR3 is TGTGCCAGCAGTGCCAGACTCAGGAGCTCCTACAATGAGCAGTTCTTC. Amino acid sequence: CASSARLRSSYNEQFF.

The genes are TRBV27 and TRBJ2-7, with 13 bases matching TRBD2. V was pared by 4 bases and J by 6 bases, with 3 bases of the junction left unmatched. Germline V CDR1 and CDR2: MNHEY, SMNVEV (reference sequence). This CDR3 comprises 14 residues. The CDR3 bases are TGTGCCAGCAGTTCCCGGACTAGCGGGGGCGAGCAGTACTTC. It encodes CASSSRTSGGEQYF.

In this sample, this clonotype turned up a few times. DNA of the CDR3: TGTGCCAGCAGCTTAGATTCGGAAGGTCCCATATATTTT. This codes for CASSLDSEGPIYF. The chain carries TRBV11-3 and TRBJ1-3, with D hard to call. Trimming shortened V by 0 bases and J by 11 bases, and 11 bases separated the two germline ends. The CDR3 extends over 13 amino acids. Germline V CDR1 and CDR2: SGHNT, YENEEA. The full variable domain, its missing parts supplied by reference TRBV11-3 and TRBJ1-3, is EAGVVQSPRYKIIEKKQPVAFWCNPISGHNTLYWYLQNLGQGPELLIRYENEEAVDDSQLPKDRFSAERLKGVDSTLKIQPAELGDSAVYLCASSLDSEGPIYFGEGSWLTVV.

In this sample, this clonotype turned up many times. V and J are TRBV7-9 and TRBJ1-5; tentatively, D is TRBD1 (5 bases). V lost 6 bases, J lost 4 bases, and 10 bases lay in between. The germline gives CDR1 SEHNR, CDR2 FQNEAQ (reference sequence). The CDR3 sequence is 13 residues long. CDR3 in DNA: TGTGCCAGCAGTGGGACGGCGAATCAGCCCCAGCATTTT. Protein sequence: CASSGTANQPQHF.

This clonotype showed up just a few times. This chain joins TRBV20-1 and TRBJ1-3; no reliable D call. Germline-derived CDR1 and CDR2 are DFQATT and SNEGSKA (reference sequence). The germline V and J ends were trimmed by 2 bases and 8 bases, with 16 bases remaining between them. The CDR3 runs 14 residues. In DNA form, the CDR3 reads TGCAGTGCTAGACTCAAAGGTTTTGGGTACACCATATATTTT. This encodes CSARLKGFGYTIYF.

This clonotype was recorded a few times. This sequence joins TRBV4-3 and TRBJ2-2; TRBD1 might be the D (5 bases). Trimming took 7 bases from V and 6 from J, leaving 12 bases between them. CDR1 and CDR2 from the germline V gene are LGHNA and YSLEER. The CDR3 runs to 13 residues. Here the CDR3 reads CASNLWGAGELFF. The DNA for the CDR3 is TGCGCCAGCAATCTGTGGGGCGCCGGGGAGCTGTTTTTT.

The chain links TRBV20-1 to TRBJ1-2, with a tentative D call TRBD1 (5 bases). This CDR3 comprises 12 residues. The V end was cut by 0 bases, the J end by 6 bases, with 8 bases between. Germline loops: CDR1 DFQATT, CDR2 SNEGSKA (reference sequence). CDR3 DNA: TGCAGTGCTAGAGACCAGGGTGATGGCTACACCTTC. It yields the protein CSARDQGDGYTF.

This chain links TRBV7-9 with TRBJ2-1, with D perhaps being TRBD1 or TRBD2 (5 bases each). V was shortened by 2 bases and J by 7 bases, with 9 bases between the two germline ends. Germline CDR1 reads SEHNR; CDR2 reads FQNEAQ (reference sequence). CDR3 length: 13 amino acids. The CDR3 sequence: CASSLFEGNEQFF. In DNA form, the CDR3 reads TGTGCCAGCAGCTTATTTGAGGGGAATGAGCAGTTCTTC.

This clonotype was picked up many times. This sequence joins TRBV12-3 or TRBV12-4 and TRBJ1-1; a weak D match, TRBD1 (5 bases). The CDR3 covers 11 residues. V lost 8 bases and J 7 bases, leaving 11 bases between the germline ends. DNA of the CDR3: TGTGCCAGCTCCCTCGGACATGAAGCTTTCTTT. This encodes CASSLGHEAFF.

This clonotype turned up a few times. The chain links TRBV18 to TRBJ1-1; D ambiguous. The CDR3 contains 12 residues. Trimming took off 8 bases at V and 1 base at J, with 8 bases between the two ends. From germline, CDR1 is KGHSH and CDR2 LQKENI. In DNA, the CDR3 is TGTGCCAGCGTGGACGGGAACACTGAAGCTTTCTTT. Protein product: CASVDGNTEAFF.

The V call is TRBV6-5, the J call TRBJ2-1; a possible D gene is TRBD2 (6 bases). Germline V gene data show CDR1 as MNHEY and CDR2 as SVGAGI. This CDR3 spans 14 amino acids. Trimming removed 0 bases from V and 10 bases from J, with 13 bases in between. The CDR3 nucleotides are TGTGCCAGCAGTTACTCGGGGGGTAGGATGGAGCAGTTCTTC. Translated, it gives CASSYSGGRMEQFF.